A selection of T cell receptor beta chains follows, all from one sample in a study of T-cell reconstitution after alpha-beta-depleted transplantation in children. TCRdb analysed the PCR reads with MiXCR anew, one entry per CDR3 protein. The sample lists about 980,000 distinct CDR3 sequences; 25% to 35% were seen once. This sample comprised PBMCs, mostly from graft donor cells, obtained 360 days after TCRalphabeta/CD19-depleted stem cell transplant. The receptors come from a boy younger than two who had a stem cell transplant for SCID, so the T cells may come from the graft donor. Each CDR3 is given with its conserved first and last residue. A D gene is named only where the DNA matches it firmly. Rows may omit the clone size; those that give it use once, few, many or a size class.

v_call	d_call	j_call	clone_size	cdr3_nt	cdr3_aa
TRBV6-5	TRBD1	TRBJ2-1	many	TGTGCCAGCAGAAGGACAGGGTTTGGGAATGAGCAGTTCTTC	CASRRTGFGNEQFF
TRBV3-1	.	TRBJ2-3	.	TGTGCCAGCAGCCAGGCCGGGACCCCCTCAGGAACAGATACGCAGTATTTT	CASSQAGTPSGTDTQYF
TRBV4-1	.	TRBJ2-2	many	TGCGCCAGCAGCCAAGATCTTAGGTGGGAGGCCGGGGAGCTGTTTTTT	CASSQDLRWEAGELFF
TRBV7-8	TRBD2	TRBJ2-1	few	TGTGCCAGCAGCCCGGGACTAGCGGGGGGGCGGGCTGACAATGAGCAGTTCTTC	CASSPGLAGGRADNEQFF
TRBV25-1	TRBD2	TRBJ2-5	.	TGTGCCAGCAGTGAGGCGTGGAAGCGGGGGGCTGGAGAGACCCAGTACTTC	CASSEAWKRGAGETQYF
TRBV20-1	.	TRBJ2-3	.	TGCAGTGCCCAACAAACCACAGATACGCAGTATTTT	CSAQQTTDTQYF
TRBV5-1	TRBD1	TRBJ1-1	few	TGCGCCAGCAGGAACCAGGGGGGGAACACTGAAGCTTTCTTT	CASRNQGGNTEAFF
TRBV12-3/TRBV12-4	.	TRBJ2-3	.	TGTGCCAGCACCCCGGGACCAATAGATACGCAGTATTTT	CASTPGPIDTQYF
TRBV14	.	TRBJ2-3	.	TGTGCCAGCAGCCAACCCTGGTGGGGGGCCGGCACAGATACGCAGTATTTT	CASSQPWWGAGTDTQYF
TRBV5-6	.	TRBJ2-3	few	TGTGCCAGCAGCTGGGGTAGGGGTACGCAGTATTTT	CASSWGRGTQYF
TRBV4-3	TRBD1	TRBJ2-2	few	TGCGCCAGCAGCCAAGATTTAGCCAGGGGGAGTACCGGGGAGCTGTTTTTT	CASSQDLARGSTGELFF
TRBV10-3	.	TRBJ2-7	.	TGTGCCATCAGGGGGGTCGGGGTATACGAGCAGTACTTC	CAIRGVGVYEQYF
TRBV7-7	.	TRBJ2-7	.	TGTGCCAGCAGCTTAGATGTGGGGTACGAGCAGTACTTC	CASSLDVGYEQYF
TRBV4-2	TRBD2	TRBJ2-3	.	TGTGCCAGCAGCCAACGGTTAAGTGGACTAGCGGGGTCCAGGGCCACAGATACGCAGTATTTT	CASSQRLSGLAGSRATDTQYF
TRBV20-1	.	TRBJ2-7	.	TGCAGTGCTAGCCCTGACAGGACCTACGAGCAGTACTTC	CSASPDRTYEQYF
TRBV7-3	TRBD2	TRBJ2-1	few	TGTGCCAGCAGCTTGGCGGGGGGACCCAGTACCTACAATGAGCAGTTCTTC	CASSLAGGPSTYNEQFF
TRBV20-1	TRBD2	TRBJ2-1	few	TGCAGTGCTTGGTGGGGGGGGGTAGGCAATGAGCAGTTCTTC	CSAWWGGVGNEQFF
TRBV6-1	TRBD1	TRBJ1-1	.	TGTGCCAGCGGTACCGGACAGGCGATCAGTGGGGACACTGAAGCTTTCTTT	CASGTGQAISGDTEAFF
TRBV20-1	.	TRBJ2-7	few	TGCAGTGCTAGTCAGACGGCTTCCTACGAGCAGTACTTC	CSASQTASYEQYF
TRBV6-5	.	TRBJ1-2	.	TGTGCCAGCAGTTACTCGTCGGCTCAGGGCTACACCTTC	CASSYSSAQGYTF
TRBV4-1	.	TRBJ1-2	few	TGCGCCAGCAGCCAGCCCGGACAGCGGGGGGATGGATATGGCTACACCTTC	CASSQPGQRGDGYGYTF
TRBV7-9	.	TRBJ2-7	.	TGTGCCAGCAGGCGGGGCCAAGGGGGCCACGAGCAGTACTTC	CASRRGQGGHEQYF
TRBV12-3/TRBV12-4	.	TRBJ2-1	.	TGTGCCAGCCGAGGGACACATGAGCAGTTCTTC	CASRGTHEQFF
TRBV4-2	TRBD1	TRBJ1-5	.	TGTGCCAGCAGCCACGGACAGGGGATGCCGCCCCAGCATTTT	CASSHGQGMPPQHF
TRBV12-3/TRBV12-4	TRBD1	TRBJ1-1	.	TGTGCCAGCACCCGGGACAGGCAAAGCGATGAAGCTTTCTTT	CASTRDRQSDEAFF
TRBV24-1	.	TRBJ1-2	.	TGTGCCACCAGTGACCCCGGGGGAGACGGAGATGGCTACACCTTC	CATSDPGGDGDGYTF
TRBV5-6	.	TRBJ2-5	.	TGTGCCAGCAGCCACGGCCGGGCTGATCCTCAAGAGACCCAGTACTTC	CASSHGRADPQETQYF